A selection of T cell receptor beta chains follows, all from one sample in a study of blood T cell repertoires in COVID-19. Profiled with immunoSEQ multiplex PCR; TCRdb holds only in-frame clones, not every one. The data show a few hundred thousand clones, around 86% seen once. The sample taken for sequencing was peripheral blood. The receptor source for this set is a man aged 50-60 years with active or convalescent COVID-19. Both conserved end residues are part of each CDR3. D genes are given only for firm matches. Clone size is given for some rows only: seen once, a few or many times, or a class if the clone is expanded.

clone_size,j_call,v_call,d_call,cdr3_aa,cdr3_nt
-,TRBJ1-3,TRBV7-6,-,CASSPQGGESGNTIYF,TGTGCCAGCAGTCCCCAGGGCGGGGAATCTGGAAACACCATATATTTT
-,TRBJ1-1,TRBV28,TRBD1,CASRGTGGHTEAFF,TGTGCCAGCAGGGGAACAGGGGGCCACACTGAAGCTTTCTTT
-,TRBJ2-1,TRBV7-9,TRBD2,CASSWDYRYEQFF,TGTGCCAGCAGCTGGGACTATCGCTATGAGCAGTTCTTC
-,TRBJ2-4,TRBV7-2,TRBD2,CASSPLGRAGDIQYF,TGTGCCAGCAGCCCTCTGGGGAGGGCCGGAGACATTCAGTACTTC
-,TRBJ2-3,TRBV19,-,CASSISTDTQYF,TGTGCCAGTAGTATCTCCACAGATACGCAGTATTTT
-,TRBJ1-3,TRBV5-6,-,CASSLRTGNSGNTIYF,TGTGCCAGCAGCTTGAGAACAGGCAACTCTGGAAACACCATATATTTT
-,TRBJ1-2,TRBV5-1,TRBD1,CASSLAGGQGYGGYTF,TGCGCCAGCAGCTTGGCCGGGGGACAGGGTTACGGAGGCTACACCTTC
-,TRBJ1-5,TRBV18,TRBD1,CASSPGAGGGGQPQHF,TGTGCCAGCTCACCTGGGGCAGGGGGCGGGGGACAGCCCCAGCATTTT
few,TRBJ2-2,TRBV11-3,-,CASSLGSLYTGELFF,TGTGCCAGCAGCTTAGGGTCACTTTACACCGGGGAGCTGTTTTTT
-,TRBJ1-5,TRBV28,-,CASRDINQPQHF,TGTGCCAGCAGGGACATAAATCAGCCCCAGCATTTT
-,TRBJ1-2,TRBV6-6,TRBD1,CASSQRQGVSYGYTF,TGTGCCAGCAGTCAACGACAGGGGGTCTCCTATGGCTACACCTTC
-,TRBJ1-6,TRBV4-2,-,CASAEGVNSPLHF,TGTGCCAGCGCCGAGGGCGTTAATTCACCCCTCCACTTT
-,TRBJ1-2,TRBV12-3/TRBV12-4,TRBD1,CASSLRTGAGYTF,TGTGCCAGCAGTTTAAGGACAGGGGCTGGCTACACCTTC
once,TRBJ2-1,TRBV7-3,TRBD1,CASTRQGGGTYNEQFF,TGTGCCAGCACCCGACAGGGGGGGGGAACCTACAATGAGCAGTTCTTC
-,TRBJ2-7,TRBV28,-,CASSAGQPPYEQYF,TGTGCCAGCAGTGCGGGACAGCCTCCCTACGAGCAGTACTTC
many,TRBJ2-2,TRBV7-2,-,CASSSYFGDTGELFF,TGTGCCAGCAGCTCTTATTTCGGGGACACCGGGGAGCTGTTTTTT
-,TRBJ1-4,TRBV6-6,-,CASIKGGSNEKLFF,TGTGCCAGCATTAAGGGGGGGTCTAATGAAAAACTGTTTTTT
-,TRBJ1-6,TRBV14,-,CASSQHGNSPLHF,TGTGCCAGCAGCCAACACGGTAATTCACCCCTCCACTTT
-,TRBJ1-1,TRBV4-3,-,CASSPRQESAEAFF,TGCGCCAGCAGTCCTCGACAGGAGAGTGCTGAAGCTTTCTTT
-,TRBJ1-2,TRBV28,-,CASTSNYGYTF,TGTGCCAGCACCTCTAACTATGGCTACACCTTC
-,TRBJ1-1,TRBV11-2,-,CASSSTPGPEAFF,TGTGCCAGCAGCTCGACCCCAGGGCCTGAAGCTTTCTTT
-,TRBJ2-2,TRBV9,-,CASSLLGHRGAGELFF,TGTGCCAGCAGCCTCCTGGGCCACCGGGGTGCCGGGGAGCTGTTTTTT
-,TRBJ1-2,TRBV18,-,CASSHLDEGDGYTF,TGTGCCAGCTCACACCTGGATGAGGGGGATGGCTACACCTTC
once,TRBJ2-3,TRBV27,TRBD1,CASRRTGSDTQYF,TGTGCCAGCAGACGGACAGGGTCAGATACGCAGTATTTT
-,TRBJ2-1,TRBV5-1,TRBD2,CASSLASGGYNEQFF,TGCGCCAGCAGCTTGGCAAGCGGGGGCTACAATGAGCAGTTCTTC
-,TRBJ2-3,TRBV14,TRBD2,CASSQMAGRAYTQYF,TGTGCCAGCAGCCAAATGGCAGGGAGGGCATATACGCAGTATTTT
-,TRBJ1-5,TRBV15,-,CATSSSRGLNQPQHF,TGTGCCACCAGCAGCAGCAGGGGATTAAATCAGCCCCAGCATTTT
once,TRBJ2-6,TRBV30,-,CAWRDRSGANVLTF,TGTGCCTGGAGGGACAGATCTGGGGCCAACGTCCTGACTTTC
-,TRBJ2-3,TRBV5-1,-,CASSLWTDADTQYF,TGCGCCAGCAGCTTATGGACAGACGCAGATACGCAGTATTTT
-,TRBJ2-2,TRBV28,TRBD2,CASSLGGRTGELFF,TGTGCCAGCAGTTTGGGGGGGAGGACCGGGGAGCTGTTTTTT
once,TRBJ1-1,TRBV28,TRBD1,CASSVTGGITEAFF,TGTGCCAGCAGTGTGACAGGGGGCATCACTGAAGCTTTCTTT
-,TRBJ2-5,TRBV5-4,TRBD1,CATNTQGPGQETQYF,TGTGCAACCAACACACAGGGGCCCGGTCAAGAGACCCAGTACTTC
once,TRBJ2-3,TRBV18,-,CASSAPGRPYTDTQYF,TGTGCCAGCTCAGCCCCAGGGAGGCCCTACACAGATACGCAGTATTTT
-,TRBJ2-2,TRBV2,TRBD1,CASGRQGPTGELFF,TGTGCCAGCGGGAGACAGGGGCCGACCGGGGAGCTGTTTTTT
-,TRBJ1-5,TRBV5-6,TRBD1,CASSLNRMTGQNQPQHF,TGTGCCAGCAGCTTGAACCGTATGACAGGGCAAAATCAGCCCCAGCATTTT
-,TRBJ2-3,TRBV11-3,-,CASSLEAVGGQTDTQYF,TGTGCCAGCAGCTTAGAAGCGGTCGGGGGGCAGACAGATACGCAGTATTTT
-,TRBJ2-7,TRBV6-1,TRBD2,CASSEKTSGSHEQYF,TGTGCCAGCAGTGAAAAAACTAGCGGGAGCCACGAGCAGTACTTC
few,TRBJ2-1,TRBV4-1,TRBD2,CASSQGVGGALDEQFF,TGCGCCAGCAGCCAAGGGGTCGGGGGGGCCTTGGATGAGCAGTTCTTC
-,TRBJ1-5,TRBV19,TRBD1,CASSPLTGISNQPQHF,TGTGCCAGTAGTCCCTTGACAGGGATCAGCAATCAGCCCCAGCATTTT
few,TRBJ1-5,TRBV10-1,-,CARPRDSNQPQHF,TGCGCCAGGCCCCGGGATAGCAATCAGCCCCAGCATTTT
few,TRBJ2-7,TRBV5-1,-,CASIAYKVYF,TGCGCCAGCATAGCGTACAAGGTATACTTC
-,TRBJ1-1,TRBV5-1,-,CASRFLRAPGAEAFF,TGCGCCAGCAGATTTCTCCGGGCCCCGGGGGCTGAAGCTTTCTTT
-,TRBJ1-6,TRBV9,TRBD1,CASSPWTGDNSPLHF,TGTGCCAGCAGCCCCTGGACAGGTGATAATTCACCCCTCCACTTT
-,TRBJ2-7,TRBV6-2/TRBV6-3,-,CASSLNGPPISYEQYF,TGTGCCAGCAGTCTGAATGGGCCACCTATTTCCTACGAGCAGTACTTC
-,TRBJ1-2,TRBV6-6,-,CASSYPQKTGGGYTF,TGTGCCAGCAGTTACCCCCAAAAGACAGGAGGCGGCTACACCTTC
-,TRBJ1-5,TRBV2,-,CASSELVQNQPQHF,TGTGCCAGCAGTGAATTGGTACAGAATCAGCCCCAGCATTTT
-,TRBJ2-7,TRBV3-1/TRBV3-2,TRBD1,CASSQGWTGEQYF,TGTGCCAGCAGCCAGGGTTGGACAGGCGAGCAGTACTTC
-,TRBJ1-5,TRBV9,TRBD1,CASSEGQGKNQPQHF,TGTGCCAGCAGCGAGGGACAGGGTAAGAATCAGCCCCAGCATTTT
-,TRBJ2-7,TRBV6-6,-,CASSRPVAGETYEQYF,TGTGCCAGCAGTCGACCCGTGGCAGGGGAAACCTACGAGCAGTACTTC
-,TRBJ2-1,TRBV18,TRBD1,CASSPYGTGTPNEQFF,TGTGCCAGCTCTCCGTATGGGACAGGGACACCCAATGAGCAGTTCTTC
-,TRBJ1-1,TRBV5-1,-,CASSLQGLDTEAFF,TGCGCCAGCAGCTTACAGGGATTGGACACTGAAGCTTTCTTT
-,TRBJ1-3,TRBV4-2,TRBD1,CASNFDRGTSSSGNTIYF,TGTGCCAGCAACTTTGACAGGGGTACATCCTCCTCTGGAAACACCATATATTTT
once,TRBJ1-5,TRBV28,-,CASSWVEQGNQPQHF,TGTGCCAGCAGTTGGGTTGAGCAGGGTAATCAGCCCCAGCATTTT
-,TRBJ1-1,TRBV5-1,-,CASSRPQGYGTEAFF,TGCGCCAGCAGCCGCCCTCAGGGATACGGCACTGAAGCTTTCTTT
-,TRBJ1-4,TRBV28,TRBD1,CASSPGQGRLFF,TGTGCCAGCAGCCCGGGACAGGGTAGACTGTTTTTT